The following is a T cell receptor beta chain sequence with its context. Primers for the PCR totalled 60 Vbeta and 13 Jbeta. This table comes from immunoSEQ multiplex PCR, and its TCRdb copy is limited to in-frame clones, with some not included. The sample lists 150,000 to 200,000 clones; around two thirds were seen once. This sample stems from a study of cytomegalovirus exposure and HLA in healthy donors. Overall study context: Genotyping of some 390 donors showed that over 65% belonged to the Caucasian-associated ancestry cluster.

This CDR3 comprises 15 residues. Germline CDR1 reads MGHRA; CDR2 reads YSYEKL. V gave up 0 bases and J gave up 7 bases; unmatched junction bases: 5. Material: PBMCs. The J gene is TRBJ2-4, the V gene TRBV4-1, with 8 bases aligning to TRBD1. The sequence was obtained from a man aged 45-60 years in good health and CMV-seronegative. The CDR3 sequence: CASSQDRDRWNIQYF. The CDR3, as DNA: TGCGCCAGCAGCCAAGATAGGGACAGGTGGAACATTCAGTACTTC.